One and the same sample provided the 2 T cell receptor beta chains below, sequenced in a study of cytomegalovirus exposure and HLA in healthy donors. The data were produced by immunoSEQ multiplex PCR, yet TCRdb's version contains in-frame clones alone and is incomplete. Found here are under 250,000 clones, around 78% of them singletons; the top ten hold roughly 5.7%. The sequencing sample was made of PBMCs. The receptors come from a woman aged 18-29 years in good health and CMV-seronegative.

The rearrangement uses TRBV9 and TRBJ1-3; unclear D gene. Germline-derived CDR1 and CDR2 are SGDLS and YYNGEE. This CDR3 has 15 amino acids. V lost 3 bases and J 3 bases, leaving 13 bases between the germline ends. CDR3 region: CASSASSPRGNTIYF. The CDR3 DNA is TGTGCCAGCAGCGCCTCCTCCCCCCGTGGAAACACCATATATTTT. The variable domain in full, with the rest retrieved from reference TRBV9 and TRBJ1-3, is DSGVTQTPKHLITATGQRVTLRCSPRSGDLSVYWYQQSLDQGLQFLIQYYNGEERAKGNILERFSAQQFPDLHSELNLSSLELGDSALYFCASSASSPRGNTIYFGEGSWLTVV.

The chain links TRBV11-3 to TRBJ2-7; 10 nucleotides line up with TRBD1. The CDR3 extends over 13 amino acids. CDR1 is SGHNT, CDR2 YENEEA, per germline. V lost 4 bases, J lost 10 bases, and 7 bases stayed unmatched. The CDR3, as DNA: TGTGCCAGCAGCTACGGGACAGGGGCTAAACAGTACTTC. As protein: CASSYGTGAKQYF.